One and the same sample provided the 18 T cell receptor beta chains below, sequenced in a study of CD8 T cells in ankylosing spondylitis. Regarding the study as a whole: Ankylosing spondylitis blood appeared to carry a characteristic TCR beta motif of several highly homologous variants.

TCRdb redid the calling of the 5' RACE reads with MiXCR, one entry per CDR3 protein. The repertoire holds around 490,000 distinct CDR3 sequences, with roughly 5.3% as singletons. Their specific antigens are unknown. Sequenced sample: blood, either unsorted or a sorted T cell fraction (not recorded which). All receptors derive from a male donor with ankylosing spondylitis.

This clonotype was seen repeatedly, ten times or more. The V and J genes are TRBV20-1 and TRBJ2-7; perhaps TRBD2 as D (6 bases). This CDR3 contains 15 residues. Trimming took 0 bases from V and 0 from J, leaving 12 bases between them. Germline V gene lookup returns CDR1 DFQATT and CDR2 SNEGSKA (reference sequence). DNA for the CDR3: TGCAGTGCTAGAGATAGGGTAGCGGCCTCCTACGAGCAGTACTTC. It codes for CSARDRVAASYEQYF.

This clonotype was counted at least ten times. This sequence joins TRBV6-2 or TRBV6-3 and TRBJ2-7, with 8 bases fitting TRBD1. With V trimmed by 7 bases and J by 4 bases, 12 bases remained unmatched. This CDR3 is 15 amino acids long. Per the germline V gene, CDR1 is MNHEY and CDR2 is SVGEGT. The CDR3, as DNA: TGTGCCAGCACCTCCTACCCAGGGGGCTGGTACGAGCAGTACTTC. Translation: CASTSYPGGWYEQYF.

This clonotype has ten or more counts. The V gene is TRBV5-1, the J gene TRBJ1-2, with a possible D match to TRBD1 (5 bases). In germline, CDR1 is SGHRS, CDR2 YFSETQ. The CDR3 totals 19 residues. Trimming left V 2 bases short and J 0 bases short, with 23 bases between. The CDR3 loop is CASSFGIVGPTRANYGYTF. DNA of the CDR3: TGCGCCAGCAGCTTCGGGATCGTCGGGCCCACCAGGGCTAACTATGGCTACACCTTC.

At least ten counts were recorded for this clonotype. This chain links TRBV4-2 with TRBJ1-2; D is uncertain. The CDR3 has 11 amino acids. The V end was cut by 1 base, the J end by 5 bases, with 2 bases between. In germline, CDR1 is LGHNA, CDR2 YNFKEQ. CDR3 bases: TGTGCCAGCAGCCAAGCATATGGCTACACCTTC. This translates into CASSQAYGYTF.

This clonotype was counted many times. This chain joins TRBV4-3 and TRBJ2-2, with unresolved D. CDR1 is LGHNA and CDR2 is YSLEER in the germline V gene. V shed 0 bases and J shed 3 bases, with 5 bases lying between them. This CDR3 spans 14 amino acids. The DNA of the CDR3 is TGCGCCAGCAGCCAAGAGCGTCACACCGGGGAGCTGTTTTTT. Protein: CASSQERHTGELFF.

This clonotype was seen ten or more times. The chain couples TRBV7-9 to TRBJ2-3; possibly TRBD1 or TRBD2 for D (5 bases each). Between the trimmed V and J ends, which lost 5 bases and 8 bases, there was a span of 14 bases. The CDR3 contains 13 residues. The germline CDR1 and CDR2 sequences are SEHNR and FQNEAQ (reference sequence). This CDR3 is CASSPLQAGTQYF. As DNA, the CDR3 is TGTGCCAGCAGCCCCTTACAGGCGGGTACGCAGTATTTT.

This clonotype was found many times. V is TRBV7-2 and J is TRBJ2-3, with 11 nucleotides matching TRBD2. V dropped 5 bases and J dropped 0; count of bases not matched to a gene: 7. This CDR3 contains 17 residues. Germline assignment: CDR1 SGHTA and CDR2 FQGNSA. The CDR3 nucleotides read TGTGCCAGCAGCCTATCCCGGACTAGCGGGAGCACAGATACGCAGTATTTT. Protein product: CASSLSRTSGSTDTQYF.

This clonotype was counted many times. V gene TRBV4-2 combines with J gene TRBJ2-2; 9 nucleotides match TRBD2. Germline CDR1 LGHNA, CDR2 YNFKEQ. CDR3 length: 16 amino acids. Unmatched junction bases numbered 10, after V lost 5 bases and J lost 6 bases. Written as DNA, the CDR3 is TGTGCCAGCAGCTCAGTAGCGGGAGCGAGGCCCGGGGAGCTGTTTTTT. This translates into CASSSVAGARPGELFF.

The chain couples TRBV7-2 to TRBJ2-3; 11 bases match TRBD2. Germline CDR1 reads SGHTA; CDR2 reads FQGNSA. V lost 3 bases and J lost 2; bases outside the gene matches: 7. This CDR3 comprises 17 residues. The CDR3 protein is CASSFLAGGLLTDTQYF. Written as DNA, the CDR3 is TGTGCCAGCAGCTTTCTAGCGGGGGGTCTACTCACAGATACGCAGTATTTT.

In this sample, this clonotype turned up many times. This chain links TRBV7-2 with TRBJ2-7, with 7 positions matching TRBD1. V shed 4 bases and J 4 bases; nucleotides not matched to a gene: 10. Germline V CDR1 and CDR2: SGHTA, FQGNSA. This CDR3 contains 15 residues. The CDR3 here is CASSSLQGKGYEQYF. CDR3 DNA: TGTGCCAGCAGCTCCCTACAGGGGAAAGGGTACGAGCAGTACTTC.

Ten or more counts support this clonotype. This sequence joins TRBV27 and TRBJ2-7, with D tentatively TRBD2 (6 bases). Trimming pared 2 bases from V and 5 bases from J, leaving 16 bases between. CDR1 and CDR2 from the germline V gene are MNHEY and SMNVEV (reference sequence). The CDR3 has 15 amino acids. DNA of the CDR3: TGTGCCAGCAGTTTACCCCCTCGACGCGGGAACGAGCAGTACTTC. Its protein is CASSLPPRRGNEQYF.

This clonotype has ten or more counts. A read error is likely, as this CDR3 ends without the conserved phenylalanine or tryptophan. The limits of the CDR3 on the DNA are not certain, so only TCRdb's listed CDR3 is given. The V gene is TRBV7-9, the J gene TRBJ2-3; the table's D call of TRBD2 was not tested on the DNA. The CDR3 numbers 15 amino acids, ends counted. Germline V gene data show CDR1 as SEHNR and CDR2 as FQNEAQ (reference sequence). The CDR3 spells CASSAGQTTSGGAFY.

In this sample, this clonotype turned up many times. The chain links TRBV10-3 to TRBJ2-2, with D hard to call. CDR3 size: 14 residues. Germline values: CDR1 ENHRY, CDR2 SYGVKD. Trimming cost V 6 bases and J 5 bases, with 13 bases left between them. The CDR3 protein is CAIRKTYRTGELFF. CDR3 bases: TGTGCCATCAGGAAAACTTACCGAACCGGGGAGCTGTTTTTT.

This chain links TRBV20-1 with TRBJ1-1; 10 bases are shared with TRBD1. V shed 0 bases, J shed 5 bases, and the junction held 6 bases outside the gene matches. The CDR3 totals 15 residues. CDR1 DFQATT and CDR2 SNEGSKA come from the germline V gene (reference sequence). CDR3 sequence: CSAREKGQGFTEAFF. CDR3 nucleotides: TGCAGTGCTAGAGAGAAGGGACAGGGGTTTACTGAAGCTTTCTTT.

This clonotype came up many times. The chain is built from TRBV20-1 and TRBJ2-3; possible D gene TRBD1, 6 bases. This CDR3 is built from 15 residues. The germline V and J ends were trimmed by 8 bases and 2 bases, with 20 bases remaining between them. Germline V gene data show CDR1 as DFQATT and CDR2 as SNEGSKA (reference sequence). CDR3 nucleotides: TGCAGTCTAACTAAACAAAGGGGGATCACAGATACGCAGTATTTT. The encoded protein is CSLTKQRGITDTQYF.

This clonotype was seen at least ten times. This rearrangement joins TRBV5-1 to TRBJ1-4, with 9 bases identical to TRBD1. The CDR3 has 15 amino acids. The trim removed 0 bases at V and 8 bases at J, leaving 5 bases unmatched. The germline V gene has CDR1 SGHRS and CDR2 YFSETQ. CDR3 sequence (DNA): TGCGCCAGCAGCTTGGCGACGGACAGGGGCGAAAAACTGTTTTTT. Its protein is CASSLATDRGEKLFF.

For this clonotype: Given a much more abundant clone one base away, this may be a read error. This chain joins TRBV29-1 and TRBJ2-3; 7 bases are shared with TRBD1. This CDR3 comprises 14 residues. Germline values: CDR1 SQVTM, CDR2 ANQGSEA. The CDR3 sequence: CIVADREGKDTQYF. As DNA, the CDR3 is TGCATCGTTGCAGACAGGGAAGGGAAAGATACGCAGTATTTT.

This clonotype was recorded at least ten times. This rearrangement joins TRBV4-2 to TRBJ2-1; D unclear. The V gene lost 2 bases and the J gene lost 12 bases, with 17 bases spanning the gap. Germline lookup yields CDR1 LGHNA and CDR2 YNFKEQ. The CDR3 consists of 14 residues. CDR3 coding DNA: TGTGCCAGCAGCCAAAGCCGTGGCCCCCAAAGGCAGTTCTTC. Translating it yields CASSQSRGPQRQFF.